This T cell receptor (beta chain) was sequenced for a study of control samples from healthy donors and cancer patients. The assay was immunoSEQ multiplex PCR, and TCRdb's table has in-frame clones only and misses some. This table has about 130,000 clones, about 88% appearing once. CDR1 KGHDR and CDR2 SFDVKD come from the germline V gene. This CDR3 has 17 residues. The V and J ends lost 7 bases and 0 bases respectively, with 17 bases between them. The TCR comes from a man aged 50 or older in good health. Sequenced input: blood. The chain uses TRBV24-1 and TRBJ1-4; D is unresolved. The CDR3 protein is CATRTTNDGATNEKLFF. CDR3 DNA: TGTGCCACCAGGACCACGAACGACGGTGCAACTAATGAAAAACTGTTTTTT.